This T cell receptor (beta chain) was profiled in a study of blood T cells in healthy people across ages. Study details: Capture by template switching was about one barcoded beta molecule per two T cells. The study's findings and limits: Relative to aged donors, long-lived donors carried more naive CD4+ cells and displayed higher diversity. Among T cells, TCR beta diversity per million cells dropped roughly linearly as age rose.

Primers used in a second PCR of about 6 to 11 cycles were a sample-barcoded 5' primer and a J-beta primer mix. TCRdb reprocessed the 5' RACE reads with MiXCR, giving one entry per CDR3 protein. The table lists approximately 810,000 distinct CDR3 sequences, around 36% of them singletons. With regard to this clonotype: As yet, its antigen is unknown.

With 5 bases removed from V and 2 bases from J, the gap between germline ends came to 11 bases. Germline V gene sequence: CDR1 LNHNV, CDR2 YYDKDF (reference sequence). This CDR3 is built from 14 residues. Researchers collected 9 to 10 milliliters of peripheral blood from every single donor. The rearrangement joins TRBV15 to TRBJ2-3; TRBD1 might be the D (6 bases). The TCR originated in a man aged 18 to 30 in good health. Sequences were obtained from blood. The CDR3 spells CATSAGQYTDTQYF. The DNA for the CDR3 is TGTGCCACCAGCGCCGGACAGTACACAGATACGCAGTATTTT.